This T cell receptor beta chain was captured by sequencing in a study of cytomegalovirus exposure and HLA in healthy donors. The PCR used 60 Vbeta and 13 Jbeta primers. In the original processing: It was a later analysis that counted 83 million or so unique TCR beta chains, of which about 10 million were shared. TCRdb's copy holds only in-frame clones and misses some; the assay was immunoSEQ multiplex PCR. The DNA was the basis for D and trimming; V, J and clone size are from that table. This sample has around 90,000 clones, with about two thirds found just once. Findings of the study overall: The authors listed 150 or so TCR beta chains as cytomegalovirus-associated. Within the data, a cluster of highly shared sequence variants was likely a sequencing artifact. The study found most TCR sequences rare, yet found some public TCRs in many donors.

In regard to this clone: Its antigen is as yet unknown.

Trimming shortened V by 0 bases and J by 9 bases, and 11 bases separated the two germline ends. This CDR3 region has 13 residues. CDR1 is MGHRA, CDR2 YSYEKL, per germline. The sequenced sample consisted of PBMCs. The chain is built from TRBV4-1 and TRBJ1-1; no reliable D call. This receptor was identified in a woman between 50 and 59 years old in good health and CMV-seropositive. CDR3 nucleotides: TGCGCCAGCAGCCAAGACAGGTCAAGACAAGCTTTCTTT. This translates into CASSQDRSRQAFF.